There are a few counts of the clone carrying this T cell receptor (beta chain). What it binds is not known. The data were obtained in a study of post-analysis software for immune sequencing data. Study-wide context: The study covered relapsing-remitting, secondary progressive and progressive-relapsing courses of multiple sclerosis.

CDR3 length equals 13 residues. From germline, CDR1 is KGHSH and CDR2 LQKENI. V dropped 2 bases and J dropped 7 bases, with 11 bases sitting between them. The library was made from cDNA and included unique molecular identifiers. T cells numbering roughly 0.85 to 11 million gave rise to 450,000 to 550,000 cDNA molecules. Each CDR3 protein gets one entry after TCRdb re-called the PCR reads with MiXCR. The sample yields around 710,000 distinct CDR3 sequences, more than 45% seen once. Findings and limits, study-wide: Strong co-clustering by F measure was evident for samples that had been prepared in the same batch. Controls significantly exceeded multiple sclerosis patients in normalized Chao1 diversity. Patients had higher frequencies than controls of roughly five TRBV segments, including TRBV5-6, TRBV5-1 and TRBV20-1.

The TCR originated in a girl aged 10-17 years with multiple sclerosis. The chain recombines TRBV18 with TRBJ1-2, with D hard to call. The sequencing sample was made of blood. The CDR3 spells CASSPSSEPGYTF. CDR3 sequence (DNA): TGTGCCAGCTCACCATCGTCGGAGCCTGGCTACACCTTC. The whole variable domain, remainder taken from reference TRBV18 and TRBJ1-2, is NAGVMQNPRHLVRRRGQEARLRCSPMKGHSHVYWYRQLPEEGLKFMVYLQKENIIDESGMPKERFSAEFPKEGPSILRIQQVVRGDSAAYFCASSPSSEPGYTFGSGTRLTVV.